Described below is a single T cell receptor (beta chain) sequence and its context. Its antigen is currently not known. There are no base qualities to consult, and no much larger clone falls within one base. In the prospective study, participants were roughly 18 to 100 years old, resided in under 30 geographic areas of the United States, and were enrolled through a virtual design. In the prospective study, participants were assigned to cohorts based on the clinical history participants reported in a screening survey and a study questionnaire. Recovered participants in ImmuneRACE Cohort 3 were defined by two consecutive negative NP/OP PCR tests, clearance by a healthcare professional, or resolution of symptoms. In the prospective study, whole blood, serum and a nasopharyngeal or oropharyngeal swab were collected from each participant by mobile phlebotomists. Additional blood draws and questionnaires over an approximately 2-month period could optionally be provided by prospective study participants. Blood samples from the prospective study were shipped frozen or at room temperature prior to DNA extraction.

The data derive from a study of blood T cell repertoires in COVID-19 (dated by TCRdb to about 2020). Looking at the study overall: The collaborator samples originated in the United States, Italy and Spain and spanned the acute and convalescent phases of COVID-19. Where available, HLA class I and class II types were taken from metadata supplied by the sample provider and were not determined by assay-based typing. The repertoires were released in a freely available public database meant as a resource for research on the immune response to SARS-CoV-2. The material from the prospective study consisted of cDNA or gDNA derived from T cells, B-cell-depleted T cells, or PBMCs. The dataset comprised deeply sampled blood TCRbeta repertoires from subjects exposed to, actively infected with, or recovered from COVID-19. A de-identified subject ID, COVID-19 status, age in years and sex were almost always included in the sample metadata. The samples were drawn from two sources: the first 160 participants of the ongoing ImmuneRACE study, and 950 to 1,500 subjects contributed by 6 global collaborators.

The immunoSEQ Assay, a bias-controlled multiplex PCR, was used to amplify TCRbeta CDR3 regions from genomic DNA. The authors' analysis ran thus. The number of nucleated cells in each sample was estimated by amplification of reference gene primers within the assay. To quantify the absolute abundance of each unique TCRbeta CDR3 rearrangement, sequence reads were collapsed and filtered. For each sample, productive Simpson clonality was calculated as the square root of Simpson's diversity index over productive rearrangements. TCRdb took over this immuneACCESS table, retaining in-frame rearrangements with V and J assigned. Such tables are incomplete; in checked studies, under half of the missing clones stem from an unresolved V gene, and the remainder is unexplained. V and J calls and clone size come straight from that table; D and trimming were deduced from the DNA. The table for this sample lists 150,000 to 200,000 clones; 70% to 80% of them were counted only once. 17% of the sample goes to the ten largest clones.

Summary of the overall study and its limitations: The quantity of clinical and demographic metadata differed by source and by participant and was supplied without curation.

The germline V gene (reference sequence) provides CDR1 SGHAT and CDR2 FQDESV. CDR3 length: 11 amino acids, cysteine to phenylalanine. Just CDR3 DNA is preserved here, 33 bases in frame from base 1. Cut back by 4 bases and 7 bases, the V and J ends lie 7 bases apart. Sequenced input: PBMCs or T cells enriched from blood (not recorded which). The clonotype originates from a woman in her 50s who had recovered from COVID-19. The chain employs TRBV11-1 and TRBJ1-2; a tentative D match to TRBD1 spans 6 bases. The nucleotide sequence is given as TGTGCCAGCAGCTCCAGGGGTGGCTACACCTTC. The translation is CASSSRGGYTF. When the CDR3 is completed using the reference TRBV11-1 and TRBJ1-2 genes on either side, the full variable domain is EAEVAQSPRYKITEKSQAVAFWCDPISGHATLYWYRQILGQGPELLVQFQDESVVDDSQLPKDRFSAERLKGVDSTLKIQPAELGDSAMYLCASSSRGGYTFGSGTRLTVV.